Given below is one T cell receptor (beta chain) in context. Its antigen is not known. This sample is part of a study of T cells in Graves' hyperthyroidism and ophthalmopathy. The TCR beta CDR3 regions underwent amplification using RNA transcripts as the source. HTBI primers were employed in a first-round RT-PCR of the TCR CDR3. Using its own MiXCR run on the multiplex PCR reads, TCRdb lists one record per CDR3 protein. Of approximately 560,000 distinct CDR3 sequences listed, around 42% are singletons. Broader study findings: In validation, the model predicted ophthalmopathy. These predictions came a median approximately 5.9 months before onset. Expanded thyroid clonotypes (above 0.001) were mostly also found in blood.

With a duration under 2 months, the hyperthyroidism was newly diagnosed in patients aged 18 to 65. Uncontrolled infection, other autoimmune disease, pregnancy or lactation led to exclusion. The TCR originated in a woman in her late teens or twenties with Graves' hyperthyroidism. Sequencing input: peripheral blood or thyroid tissue (not recorded which).

The CDR3 is CASSIPRTGAETQYF. The CDR3 coding sequence is TGTGCCAGCAGTATCCCAAGGACTGGGGCGGAGACCCAGTACTTC. The chain uses TRBV7-9 and TRBJ2-5; the D gene could be TRBD1 or TRBD2 (5 bases each). The ends were cut back, 6 bases at V and 5 bases at J, with 19 bases in the middle. The germline V gene has CDR1 SEHNR and CDR2 FQNEAQ (reference sequence). CDR3 size: 15 residues.